This is a list of T cell receptor beta chains from one sample in a study of T cell responses to AZD1222 COVID-19 vaccine. Profiling relied on immunoSEQ multiplex PCR, and the TCRdb table lists in-frame clones only, not all of them. Of some 100,000 clones in the sample, 85% to 90% were seen once. The specimen was peripheral blood, collected 28 days after the second AZD1222 dose. These receptors all come from an adult who received the AZD1222 COVID-19 vaccine. Each CDR3 is given with its conserved first and last residue. Fields, in order: V gene, clone size, D gene, J gene, CDR3 protein, CDR3 DNA. D genes are given only for firm matches. Size is omitted from some rows. Given values are once, few, many or a class for expanded clones.

TRBV9	.	TRBD1	TRBJ2-5	CASSPGQPQETQYF	TGTGCCAGCAGCCCGGGACAGCCCCAAGAGACCCAGTACTTC
TRBV7-7	.	TRBD2	TRBJ2-7	CASSQGLAGPYEQYF	TGTGCCAGCAGCCAGGGGCTAGCGGGCCCCTACGAGCAGTACTTC
TRBV5-1	.	TRBD1	TRBJ2-7	CASSLASKQGAREQYF	TGCGCCAGCAGCTTGGCCTCAAAACAGGGGGCGAGGGAGCAGTACTTC
TRBV5-4	.	TRBD1	TRBJ2-1	CASSSGTELYRQFF	TGTGCCAGCAGCTCCGGGACAGAATTATATAGGCAGTTCTTC
TRBV7-3	.	TRBD1	TRBJ2-1	CASSLTGTGWWNEQFF	TGTGCCAGCAGCTTAACGGGGACAGGGTGGTGGAATGAGCAGTTCTTC
TRBV15	.	.	TRBJ2-7	CATSPGSSSYEQYF	TGTGCCACCAGCCCCGGGTCGAGCTCCTACGAGCAGTACTTC
TRBV27	.	TRBD2	TRBJ2-3	CASSRTPTSGGADTQYF	TGTGCCAGCAGTCGGACCCCGACTAGCGGGGGGGCGGATACGCAGTATTTT
TRBV5-1	.	.	TRBJ2-5	CASSEIRGGETQYF	TGCGCCAGCAGCGAGATCAGGGGTGGGGAGACCCAGTACTTC
TRBV29-1	.	.	TRBJ1-2	CSVGQGGYTF	TGCAGCGTGGGACAAGGGGGCTACACCTTC
TRBV12-3/TRBV12-4	.	.	TRBJ1-2	CASSLWANGYTF	TGTGCCAGCAGTTTATGGGCGAATGGCTACACCTTC
TRBV5-1	.	.	TRBJ2-7	CASSTGTMTYEQYF	TGCGCCAGCAGCACCGGGACCATGACCTACGAGCAGTACTTC
TRBV7-3	.	TRBD2	TRBJ2-5	CASSPRTSPSTQYF	TGTGCCAGCAGCCCGCGGACTAGTCCCTCGACCCAGTACTTC
TRBV4-3	.	.	TRBJ2-1	CASSQELGRNEQFF	TGCGCCAGCAGCCAAGAGTTGGGTCGTAATGAGCAGTTCTTC
TRBV7-9	few	TRBD1	TRBJ1-6	CASSYGQGSSPLHF	TGTGCCAGCAGCTATGGACAGGGGAGTTCACCCCTCCACTTT
TRBV12-3/TRBV12-4	.	.	TRBJ1-2	CAITGYYGYTF	TGTGCCATCACAGGGTACTATGGCTACACCTTC
TRBV5-1	.	.	TRBJ1-5	CASSPRTGSNQPQHF	TGCGCCAGCAGCCCCCGAACAGGGAGCAATCAGCCCCAGCATTTT
TRBV9	.	.	TRBJ1-2	CASRMTGPGGYTF	TGTGCCAGCAGGATGACAGGCCCGGGGGGCTACACCTTC
TRBV18	.	.	TRBJ1-3	CASSPAQSGSGNTIYF	TGTGCCAGCTCACCAGCGCAGTCGGGCTCTGGAAACACCATATATTTT
TRBV9	.	TRBD1	TRBJ2-3	CASSVFGQGTDTQYF	TGTGCCAGCAGCGTATTCGGACAGGGCACAGATACGCAGTATTTT
TRBV28	.	.	TRBJ2-7	CASSWMEIYEQYF	TGTGCCAGCAGTTGGATGGAGATCTACGAGCAGTACTTC
TRBV4-2	.	.	TRBJ2-1	CASSRGGEQFF	TGTGCCAGCAGCCGCGGAGGGGAGCAGTTCTTC
TRBV28	few	TRBD2	TRBJ2-7	CASSEVGGSSYEQYF	TGTGCCAGCAGTGAGGTAGGCGGGAGCTCCTACGAGCAGTACTTC
TRBV24-1	.	.	TRBJ2-7	CATSEGFRYEQYF	TGTGCCACCAGTGAAGGTTTTCGCTACGAGCAGTACTTC
TRBV19	.	.	TRBJ1-2	CASSIGRGNYGYTF	TGTGCCAGTAGTATCGGAAGGGGTAACTATGGCTACACCTTC
TRBV12-3/TRBV12-4	.	.	TRBJ2-7	CASSLGDYEQYF	TGTGCCAGCAGTTTGGGGGATTACGAGCAGTACTTC
TRBV3-1/TRBV3-2	.	.	TRBJ1-1	CASRTFDTEAFF	TGTGCCAGCAGGACCTTCGATACTGAAGCTTTCTTT
TRBV2	.	.	TRBJ2-3	CASSVGGPGYTQYF	TGTGCCAGCAGTGTGGGGGGTCCGGGTTATACGCAGTATTTT
TRBV4-2	.	TRBD2	TRBJ2-7	CASSPQTSGDSYEQYF	TGTGCCAGCAGCCCGCAAACTAGCGGGGACTCCTACGAGCAGTACTTC
TRBV27	.	.	TRBJ1-4	CASSSRRAQNEKLFF	TGTGCCAGCAGTTCCCGTAGGGCCCAAAATGAAAAACTGTTTTTT
TRBV19	.	.	TRBJ1-2	CASTRLGGGGYTF	TGTGCCAGCACCAGGTTGGGGGGAGGAGGCTACACCTTC
TRBV7-3	.	TRBD1	TRBJ2-2	CASSRDRENTGELFF	TGTGCCAGCAGCCGGGACAGGGAGAACACCGGGGAGCTGTTTTTT
TRBV24-1	few	TRBD2	TRBJ2-2	CATSDPGLAGVGNTGELFF	TGTGCCACCAGTGACCCTGGACTAGCGGGAGTTGGGAACACCGGGGAGCTGTTTTTT
TRBV19	.	.	TRBJ2-2	CASSMGTDTGELFF	TGTGCCAGTAGCATGGGGACGGACACCGGGGAGCTGTTTTTT
TRBV29-1	.	.	TRBJ1-4	CSVCNRVRGEKLFF	TGCAGCGTGTGTAACAGGGTCCGCGGCGAAAAACTGTTTTTT
TRBV5-6	.	TRBD1	TRBJ2-7	CASRGGQGLGYEQYF	TGTGCCAGCAGAGGGGGACAGGGGCTCGGCTACGAGCAGTACTTC
TRBV4-3	once	TRBD2	TRBJ2-1	CASSRLRPSGRSSYNEQFF	TGCGCCAGCAGCCGCCTTCGGCCTAGCGGGAGGAGCTCCTACAATGAGCAGTTCTTC
TRBV6-5	.	.	TRBJ1-2	CASRYSRGTSYGYTF	TGTGCCAGCAGATACTCGCGGGGGACGAGCTATGGCTACACCTTC
TRBV2	.	TRBD1	TRBJ2-5	CASNPDRGQETQYF	TGTGCCAGCAACCCGGACAGGGGGCAAGAGACCCAGTACTTC
TRBV19	once	TRBD1	TRBJ1-2	CASSLGTGANYGYTF	TGTGCCAGTAGTTTAGGGACAGGAGCCAACTATGGCTACACCTTC
TRBV6-4	.	.	TRBJ1-2	CASSDSRRGVGYTF	TGTGCCAGCAGTGACTCGCGCCGGGGTGTCGGCTACACCTTC
TRBV11-2	.	.	TRBJ1-1	CASSLDRAVAFF	TGTGCCAGCAGCTTAGATAGGGCCGTCGCTTTCTTT
TRBV27	.	TRBD1	TRBJ1-2	CASSLYKGQGYGYTF	TGTGCCAGCAGTTTATATAAGGGACAGGGCTATGGCTACACCTTC
TRBV5-1	.	.	TRBJ1-1	CASSLELRDTEAFF	TGCGCCAGCAGCTTGGAGTTGAGGGACACTGAAGCTTTCTTT
TRBV7-9	.	.	TRBJ1-5	CASSLSGTTNQPQHF	TGTGCCAGCAGCTTATCAGGTACCACGAATCAGCCCCAGCATTTT
TRBV5-1	.	.	TRBJ2-5	CASSLRQPLETQYF	TGCGCCAGCAGCTTGCGACAGCCCCTAGAGACCCAGTACTTC
TRBV20-1	.	.	TRBJ2-3	CSASEWGEDYADTQYF	TGCAGTGCTAGTGAGTGGGGAGAAGATTACGCAGATACGCAGTATTTT
TRBV19	.	.	TRBJ2-7	CASSDVDGNYEQYF	TGTGCCAGTAGTGATGTGGACGGAAACTACGAGCAGTACTTC
TRBV9	few	TRBD2	TRBJ2-1	CASSVASGNNEQFF	TGTGCCAGCAGCGTGGCTAGCGGGAATAATGAGCAGTTCTTC
TRBV6-1	.	.	TRBJ2-7	CASSESPGANEQYF	TGTGCCAGCAGTGAAAGTCCAGGGGCCAACGAGCAGTACTTC
TRBV4-3	.	.	TRBJ2-7	CASSQGGGNYEQYF	TGCGCCAGCAGCCAAGGAGGTGGTAACTACGAGCAGTACTTC
TRBV29-1	few	TRBD1	TRBJ1-2	CSVERVSGGNGYTF	TGCAGCGTTGAACGGGTGTCAGGGGGCAATGGCTACACCTTC
TRBV6-5	.	TRBD1	TRBJ2-5	CASGGQGAGETQYF	TGTGCCAGCGGAGGGCAGGGGGCGGGGGAGACCCAGTACTTC